These T cell receptor beta chains were read from a single sample in a study of Ad26.COV2.S vaccination and SARS-CoV-2 variants. Libraries were prepared by immunoSEQ multiplex PCR; TCRdb keeps only in-frame clonotypes and omits some of them. Found here are 350,000 to 450,000 clones, approximately 90% of them singletons; the top ten hold around 4.2%. This sample comprised peripheral blood, obtained after recovery from COVID-19. These receptor sequences come from a human donor who had recovered from COVID-19. Each CDR3 is given with its conserved first and last residue. The D gene is left open where the match is weak. A clone size is listed for some rows: how often the clone was seen (once, few, many), or a class if it is expanded.

j_call d_call clone_size v_call cdr3_nt cdr3_aa
TRBJ1-2 . once TRBV6-4 TGTGCCAGCAGGGGTCCCAACTATGGCTACACCTTC CASRGPNYGYTF
TRBJ1-3 . . TRBV7-2 TGTGCCAGCAGCCTATACTTAATGGCTGGAAACACCATATATTTT CASSLYLMAGNTIYF
TRBJ2-7 . . TRBV18 TGTGCCAGCTCAACTAGATCCCTAGAAGACTACGAGCAGTACTTC CASSTRSLEDYEQYF
TRBJ2-7 TRBD1 . TRBV4-2 TGTGCCAGCAGCCAAGCGTCTAGACAGGGTTCCTACGAGCAGTACTTC CASSQASRQGSYEQYF
TRBJ1-4 TRBD1 . TRBV19 TGTGCCAGTAGCCAGGACAGGGATGAAAAACTGTTTTTT CASSQDRDEKLFF
TRBJ1-1 TRBD1 . TRBV10-2 TGCGCCAGCAGTTTGTTGGGACAGGCAACTGAAGCTTTCTTT CASSLLGQATEAFF
TRBJ1-3 . . TRBV6-2/TRBV6-3 TGTGCCAGCAGTTACGTCGCCGGTCACACCATATATTTT CASSYVAGHTIYF
TRBJ2-1 . . TRBV10-2 TGCGCCAGCACTGACGGGTATGAGCAGTTCTTC CASTDGYEQFF
TRBJ1-6 TRBD1 . TRBV19 TGTGCCAGTAGTGCTGGACAGGCCTCCTATAATTCACCCCTCCACTTT CASSAGQASYNSPLHF
TRBJ2-5 TRBD2 . TRBV2 TGTGCCAGCAGTGTGGCGCGGGGGGGCCGAGAGACCCAGTACTTC CASSVARGGRETQYF
TRBJ2-2 TRBD1 . TRBV19 TGTGCCAGTAGCGAAACAGGGGGTCCGGGGAGGCCGGGGTTT CASSETGGPGRPGF
TRBJ1-1 TRBD1 few TRBV9 TGTGCCAGCAGCGAGGGCACAGGGGCGAACACTGAAGCTTTCTTT CASSEGTGANTEAFF
TRBJ2-7 TRBD1 . TRBV5-5 TGTGCCAGCAGCTTGAATACAGGGGATGAGCAGTACTTC CASSLNTGDEQYF
TRBJ2-1 TRBD1 . TRBV5-1 TGCGCCAGCAGCCTATATGGACAGGGGGCTAGCTACAATGAGCAGTTCTTC CASSLYGQGASYNEQFF
TRBJ1-2 . . TRBV6-5 TGTGCCAGCAGTTACTCGGAACGGCTCCCAGGCTACACCTTC CASSYSERLPGYTF